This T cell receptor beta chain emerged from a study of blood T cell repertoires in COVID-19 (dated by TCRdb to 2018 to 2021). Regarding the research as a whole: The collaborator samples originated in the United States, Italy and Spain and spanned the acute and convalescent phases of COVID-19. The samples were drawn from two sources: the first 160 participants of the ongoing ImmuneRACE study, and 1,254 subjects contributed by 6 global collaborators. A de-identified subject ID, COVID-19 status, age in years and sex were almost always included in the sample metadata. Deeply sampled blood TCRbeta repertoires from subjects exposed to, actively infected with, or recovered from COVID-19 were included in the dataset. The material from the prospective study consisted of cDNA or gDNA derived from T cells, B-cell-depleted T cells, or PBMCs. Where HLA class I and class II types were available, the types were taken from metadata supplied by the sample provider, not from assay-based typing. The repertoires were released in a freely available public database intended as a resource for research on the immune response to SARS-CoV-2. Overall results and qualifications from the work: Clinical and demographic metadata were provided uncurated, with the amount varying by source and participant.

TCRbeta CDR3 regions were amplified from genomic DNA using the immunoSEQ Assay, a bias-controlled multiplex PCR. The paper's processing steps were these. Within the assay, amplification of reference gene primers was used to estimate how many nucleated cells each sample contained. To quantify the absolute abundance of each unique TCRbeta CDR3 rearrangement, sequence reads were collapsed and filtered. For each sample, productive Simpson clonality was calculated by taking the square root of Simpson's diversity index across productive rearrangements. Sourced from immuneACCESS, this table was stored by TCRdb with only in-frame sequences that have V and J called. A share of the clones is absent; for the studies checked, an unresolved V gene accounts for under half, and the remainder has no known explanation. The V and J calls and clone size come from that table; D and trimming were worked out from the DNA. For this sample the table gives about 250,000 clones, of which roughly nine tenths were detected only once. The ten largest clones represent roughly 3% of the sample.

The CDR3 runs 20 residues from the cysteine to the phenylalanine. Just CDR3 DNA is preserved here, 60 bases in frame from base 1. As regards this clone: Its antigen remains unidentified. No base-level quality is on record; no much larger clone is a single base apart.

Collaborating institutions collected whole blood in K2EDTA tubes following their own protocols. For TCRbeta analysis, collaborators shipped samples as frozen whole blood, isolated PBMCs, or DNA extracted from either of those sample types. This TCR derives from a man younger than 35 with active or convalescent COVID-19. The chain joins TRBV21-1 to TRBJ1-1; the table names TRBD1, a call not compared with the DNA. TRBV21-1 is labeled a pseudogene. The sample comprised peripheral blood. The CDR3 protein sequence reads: CASSKVGLEDRGKWDTEAFF. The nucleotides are TGTGCCAGCAGCAAAGTGGGACTGGAGGACAGGGGGAAGTGGGACACTGAAGCTTTCTTT.